This record covers a single T cell receptor (beta chain). Its antigen is currently unknown. The PCR had 60 Vbeta and 13 Jbeta primers. TCRdb's copy holds only in-frame clones and misses some; the assay was immunoSEQ multiplex PCR. The data show 120,000 to 150,000 clones, about 80% seen once. This sample is drawn from a study of cytomegalovirus exposure and HLA in healthy donors. Overall study: Most genotyped donors, about 81% of about 360, had Caucasian-associated genetic ancestry. Study results and limitations: In a later analysis, several top co-occurrence clusters appeared linked to parvovirus B19, influenza, CMV and Epstein-Barr virus.

The length of the CDR3 is 13 residues. V dropped 6 bases and J dropped 5; count of bases not matched to a gene: 2. Germline loops: CDR1 MNHEY, CDR2 SVGAGI. Material for sequencing was PBMCs. This TCR was recovered from a male donor in good health and CMV-seronegative. The chain uses TRBV6-5 and TRBJ1-2; 11 nucleotides agree with TRBD1. The CDR3 is CASRGTGGYGYTF. Written as DNA, the CDR3 is TGTGCCAGCAGGGGGACAGGGGGGTATGGCTACACCTTC.